This record covers a single TCR beta chain. Its cognate antigen is unknown. CDR3 length: 13 residues. With 5 bases removed from V and 6 bases from J, the gap between germline ends came to 11 bases. Germline lookup yields CDR1 MNHEY and CDR2 SVGAGI. CD4+ T cells from unexposed donors were obtained before the COVID-19 pandemic (2011-2018). CD4+ T cells were isolated from the cells after around eleven days of culture. These data come from a study of CD4 T cells in relation to SARS-CoV-2 and coronaviruses. Whole-study context: PBMCs were cultured with antigen for roughly nine days before TCR beta sequencing. The HLA restriction of the shared crossreactive spike epitopes was mapped. Controls used an HIV-1 Nef peptide pool or no peptide.

Measured with immunoSEQ multiplex PCR; TCRdb has only the in-frame clones, and not every one. The data show nearly 30,000 clones, around three quarters seen once. Sequencing input: CD4+ T cells from PBMCs, cultured in vitro. The V gene is TRBV6-5, the J gene TRBJ2-1; the D gene is possibly TRBD2 (6 bases). The TCR originated in a human donor in good health. The CDR3 DNA is TGTGCCAGCAGTAATTGGGACTTCAATGAGCAGTTCTTC. Its translation is CASSNWDFNEQFF.